This TCR beta chain was identified during a study of CD8 T cells in ankylosing spondylitis. This clonotype was detected a few times. What it binds is unknown. It may be a read error: a sequence one base away is much more abundant. Germline CDR1 and CDR2: MGHDK and SYGVNS. CDR3 length equals 14 residues. Findings and limits, study-wide: Fewer than ten highly homologous variants made up a TCR beta motif, and this motif appeared characteristic of ankylosing spondylitis blood. According to the report, clones linked to the disease were significantly enriched in matched synovial fluid samples taken from ankylosing spondylitis patients. Some motif variants had been reported before (in reactive arthritis synovial fluid and blood).

TCRdb called the 5' RACE reads again in MiXCR, with one record for every CDR3 protein. This sample carries about 170,000 distinct CDR3 sequences, about 16% of them seen once, and the ten largest clones take approximately 8%. The source material was blood, either unsorted or a sorted T cell fraction (not recorded which). This rearrangement joins TRBV25-1 to TRBJ2-1; the match to TRBD2 covers 8 bases. The TCR comes from a male donor with ankylosing spondylitis or in good health (not recorded which). The CDR3, as DNA: TGTACCAGCAGGACTAGCAAAGCCCACAATGAGCAGTTCTTC. Translation gives CTSRTSKAHNEQFF.